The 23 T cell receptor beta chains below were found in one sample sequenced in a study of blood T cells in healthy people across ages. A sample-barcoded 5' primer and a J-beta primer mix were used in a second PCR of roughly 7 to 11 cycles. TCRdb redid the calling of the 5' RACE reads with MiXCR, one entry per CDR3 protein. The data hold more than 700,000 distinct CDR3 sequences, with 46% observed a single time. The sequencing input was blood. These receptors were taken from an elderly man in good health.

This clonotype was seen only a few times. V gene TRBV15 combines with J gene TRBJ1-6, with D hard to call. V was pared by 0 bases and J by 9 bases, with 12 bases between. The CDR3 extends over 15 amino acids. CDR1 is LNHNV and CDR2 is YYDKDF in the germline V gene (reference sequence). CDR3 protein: CATSRDPGRGSPLHF. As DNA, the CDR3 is TGTGCCACCAGCAGAGACCCTGGGCGCGGTTCACCCCTCCACTTT.

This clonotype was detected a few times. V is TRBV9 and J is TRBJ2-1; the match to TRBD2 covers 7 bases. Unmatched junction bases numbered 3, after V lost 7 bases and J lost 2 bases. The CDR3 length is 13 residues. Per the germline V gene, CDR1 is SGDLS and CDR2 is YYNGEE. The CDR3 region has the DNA TGTGCCAGCGGGCGGGAGCCCTACAATGAGCAGTTCTTC. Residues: CASGREPYNEQFF. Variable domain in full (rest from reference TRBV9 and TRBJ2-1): DSGVTQTPKHLITATGQRVTLRCSPRSGDLSVYWYQQSLDQGLQFLIQYYNGEERAKGNILERFSAQQFPDLHSELNLSSLELGDSALYFCASGREPYNEQFFGPGTRLTVL.

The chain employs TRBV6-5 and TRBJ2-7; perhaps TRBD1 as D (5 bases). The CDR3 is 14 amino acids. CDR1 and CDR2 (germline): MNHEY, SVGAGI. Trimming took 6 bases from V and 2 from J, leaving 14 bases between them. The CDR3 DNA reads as TGTGCCAGCAGAAAAGACAGAACCCCCTACGAGCAGTACTTC. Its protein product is CASRKDRTPYEQYF.

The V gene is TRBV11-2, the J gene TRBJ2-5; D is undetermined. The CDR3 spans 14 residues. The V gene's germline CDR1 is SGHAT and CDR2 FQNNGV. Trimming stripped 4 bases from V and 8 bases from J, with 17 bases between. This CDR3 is CASSSAWASATQYF. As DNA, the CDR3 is TGTGCCAGCAGCTCAGCTTGGGCGTCGGCAACCCAGTACTTC.

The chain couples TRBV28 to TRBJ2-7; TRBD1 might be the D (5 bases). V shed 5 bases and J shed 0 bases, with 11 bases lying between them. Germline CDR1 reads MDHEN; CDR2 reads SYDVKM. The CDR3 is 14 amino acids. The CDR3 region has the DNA TGTGCCAGCAGTGTATACAGGAACTCCTACGAGCAGTACTTC. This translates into CASSVYRNSYEQYF.

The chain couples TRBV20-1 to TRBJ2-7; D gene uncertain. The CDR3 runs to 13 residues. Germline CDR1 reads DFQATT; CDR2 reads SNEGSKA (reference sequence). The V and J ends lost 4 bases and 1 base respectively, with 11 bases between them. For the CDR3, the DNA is TGCAGTGCTATAATATATACTTCCTACGAGCAGTACTTC. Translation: CSAIIYTSYEQYF.

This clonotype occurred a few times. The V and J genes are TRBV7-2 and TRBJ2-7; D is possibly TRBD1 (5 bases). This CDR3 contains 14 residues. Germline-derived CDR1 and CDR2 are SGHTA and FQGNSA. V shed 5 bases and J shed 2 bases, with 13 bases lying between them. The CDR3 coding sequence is TGTGCCAGCAGCACGTGGACACTACCCTACGAGCAGTACTTC. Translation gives CASSTWTLPYEQYF. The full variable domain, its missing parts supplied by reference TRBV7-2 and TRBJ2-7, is GAGVSQSPSNKVTEKGKDVELRCDPISGHTALYWYRQSLGQGLEFLIYFQGNSAPDKSGLPSDRFSAERTGGSVSTLTIQRTQQEDSAVYLCASSTWTLPYEQYFGPGTRLTVT.

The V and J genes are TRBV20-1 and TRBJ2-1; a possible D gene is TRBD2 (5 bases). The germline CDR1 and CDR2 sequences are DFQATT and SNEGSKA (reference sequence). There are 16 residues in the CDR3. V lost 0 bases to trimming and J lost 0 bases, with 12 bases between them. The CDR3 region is CSAREIAPSSYNEQFF. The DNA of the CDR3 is TGCAGTGCTAGAGAAATAGCGCCGAGCTCCTACAATGAGCAGTTCTTC.

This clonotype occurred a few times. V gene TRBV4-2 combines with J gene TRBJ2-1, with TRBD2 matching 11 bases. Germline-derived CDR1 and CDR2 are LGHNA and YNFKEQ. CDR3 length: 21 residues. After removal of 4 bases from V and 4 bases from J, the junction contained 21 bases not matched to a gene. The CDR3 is CASSPGTSGSGYQVGYNEQFF. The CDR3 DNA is TGTGCCAGCAGCCCAGGAACTAGCGGGAGTGGGTATCAGGTTGGATACAATGAGCAGTTCTTC.

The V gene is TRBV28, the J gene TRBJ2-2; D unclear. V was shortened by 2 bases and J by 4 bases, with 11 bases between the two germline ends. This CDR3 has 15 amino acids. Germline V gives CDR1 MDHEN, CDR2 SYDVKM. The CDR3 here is CASSLRHSGTGELFF. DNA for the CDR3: TGTGCCAGCAGTTTAAGACACTCGGGCACCGGGGAGCTGTTTTTT.

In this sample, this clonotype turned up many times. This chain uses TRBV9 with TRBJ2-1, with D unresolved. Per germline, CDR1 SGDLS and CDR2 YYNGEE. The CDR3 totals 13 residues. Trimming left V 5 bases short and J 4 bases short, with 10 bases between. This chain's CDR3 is CASSVGPYNEQFF. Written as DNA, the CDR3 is TGTGCCAGCAGTGTCGGGCCTTACAATGAGCAGTTCTTC.

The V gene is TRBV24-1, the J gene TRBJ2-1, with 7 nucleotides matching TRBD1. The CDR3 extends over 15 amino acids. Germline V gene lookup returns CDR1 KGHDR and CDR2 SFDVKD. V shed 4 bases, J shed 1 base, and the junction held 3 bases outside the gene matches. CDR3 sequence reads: CATSEQTGSYNEQFF. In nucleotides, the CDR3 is TGTGCCACCAGTGAGCAGACAGGGTCCTACAATGAGCAGTTCTTC.

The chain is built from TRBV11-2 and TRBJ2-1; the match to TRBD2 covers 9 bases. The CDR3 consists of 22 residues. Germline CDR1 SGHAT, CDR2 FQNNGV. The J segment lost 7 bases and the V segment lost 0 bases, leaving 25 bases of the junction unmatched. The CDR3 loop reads CASSLEVVGSGGRAMWLNEQFF. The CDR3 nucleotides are TGTGCCAGCAGCTTAGAAGTTGTGGGGTCTGGCGGGAGGGCCATGTGGTTGAATGAGCAGTTCTTC.

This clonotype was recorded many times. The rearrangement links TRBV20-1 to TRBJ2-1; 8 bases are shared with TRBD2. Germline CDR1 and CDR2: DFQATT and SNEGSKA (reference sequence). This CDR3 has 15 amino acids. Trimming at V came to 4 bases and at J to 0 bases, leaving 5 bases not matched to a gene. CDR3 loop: CSAIPGTSSYNEQFF. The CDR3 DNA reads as TGCAGTGCTATACCCGGGACTAGCTCCTACAATGAGCAGTTCTTC.

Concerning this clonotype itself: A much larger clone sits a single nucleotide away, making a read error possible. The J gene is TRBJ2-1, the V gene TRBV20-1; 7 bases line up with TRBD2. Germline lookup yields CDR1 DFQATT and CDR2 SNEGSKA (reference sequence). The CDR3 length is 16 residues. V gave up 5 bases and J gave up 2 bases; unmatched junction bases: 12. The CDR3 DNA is TGCAGTGCTTTCACTTTTATCGGGGGGACCTACAATGAGCAGTTCTTC. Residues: CSAFTFIGGTYNEQFF.

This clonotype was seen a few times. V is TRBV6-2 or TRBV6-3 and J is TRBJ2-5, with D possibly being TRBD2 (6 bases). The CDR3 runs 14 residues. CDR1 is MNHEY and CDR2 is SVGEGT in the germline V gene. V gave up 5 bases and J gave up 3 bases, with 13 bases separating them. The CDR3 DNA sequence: TGTGCCAGCAGTAAGGGACTCGTCAAAGAGACCCAGTACTTC. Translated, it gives CASSKGLVKETQYF.

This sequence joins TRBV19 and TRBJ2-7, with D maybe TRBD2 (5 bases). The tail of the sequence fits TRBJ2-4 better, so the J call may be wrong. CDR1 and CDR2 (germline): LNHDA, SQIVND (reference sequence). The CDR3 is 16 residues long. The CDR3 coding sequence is TGTGCCAGTAGTACCGGACGAGGACTAGCCAAAAACATTCAGTACTTC. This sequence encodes CASSTGRGLAKNIQYF.

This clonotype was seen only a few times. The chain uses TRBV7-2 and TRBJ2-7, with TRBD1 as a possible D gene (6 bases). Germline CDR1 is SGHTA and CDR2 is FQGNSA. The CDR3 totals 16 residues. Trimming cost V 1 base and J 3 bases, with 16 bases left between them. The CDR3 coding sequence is TGTGCCAGCAGCTTAGTAGCCGGACAGAGGTTCTACGAGCAGTACTTC. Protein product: CASSLVAGQRFYEQYF. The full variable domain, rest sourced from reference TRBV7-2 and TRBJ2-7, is GAGVSQSPSNKVTEKGKDVELRCDPISGHTALYWYRQSLGQGLEFLIYFQGNSAPDKSGLPSDRFSAERTGGSVSTLTIQRTQQEDSAVYLCASSLVAGQRFYEQYFGPGTRLTVT.

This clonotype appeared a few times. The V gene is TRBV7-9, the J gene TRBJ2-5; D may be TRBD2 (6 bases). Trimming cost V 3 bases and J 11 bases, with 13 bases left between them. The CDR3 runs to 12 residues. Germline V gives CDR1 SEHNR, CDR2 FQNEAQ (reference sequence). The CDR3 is CASSFPSGGQYF. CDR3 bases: TGTGCCAGCAGCTTCCCAAGTGGGGGGCAGTACTTC.

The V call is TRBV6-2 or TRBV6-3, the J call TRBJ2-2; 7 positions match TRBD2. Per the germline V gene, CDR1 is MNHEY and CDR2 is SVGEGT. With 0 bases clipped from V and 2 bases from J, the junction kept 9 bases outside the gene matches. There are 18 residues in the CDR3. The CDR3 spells CASSYSKSLADNTGELFF. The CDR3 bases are TGTGCCAGCAGTTACTCGAAGTCCCTAGCGGACAACACCGGGGAGCTGTTTTTT.

The CDR3 loop reads CSVDWGPLANYGYTF. CDR3 nucleotide sequence: TGCAGCGTTGATTGGGGGCCCCTAGCTAACTATGGCTACACCTTC. The chain is built from TRBV29-1 and TRBJ1-2; a possible D gene is TRBD1 (6 bases). The germline V and J ends were trimmed by 3 bases and 0 bases, with 14 bases remaining between them. Germline V gene sequence: CDR1 SQVTM, CDR2 ANQGSEA. The CDR3 runs 15 residues.

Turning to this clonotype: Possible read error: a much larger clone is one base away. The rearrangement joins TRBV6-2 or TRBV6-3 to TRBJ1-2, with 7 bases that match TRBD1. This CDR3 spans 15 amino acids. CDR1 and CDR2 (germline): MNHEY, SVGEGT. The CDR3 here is CASSYSGQALRGYIF. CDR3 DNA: TGTGCCAGCAGTTACTCCGGACAGGCCCTCCGTGGCTACATCTTC.

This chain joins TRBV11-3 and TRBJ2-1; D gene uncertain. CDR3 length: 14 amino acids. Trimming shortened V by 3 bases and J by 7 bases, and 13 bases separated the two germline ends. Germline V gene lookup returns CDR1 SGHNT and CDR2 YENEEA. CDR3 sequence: CASSFSRLGNEQFF. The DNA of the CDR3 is TGTGCCAGCAGCTTTTCAAGACTCGGAAATGAGCAGTTCTTC.